This T cell receptor (beta chain) was identified during a study of shared clonotypes between healthy human individuals. Overall study results and limits: Rarefaction gave evidence that sorted-subset sequencing remained incomplete despite large depth. Represented diversity, genetic and exposure-history alike, was limited by few donors.

In the case of this clone: The antigen is undetermined.

The CDR3 runs to 15 residues. Germline assignment: CDR1 MNHEY and CDR2 SMNVEV (reference sequence). V shed 6 bases and J 4 bases; nucleotides not matched to a gene: 10. Repertoires were generated with immunoSEQ multiplex PCR, while TCRdb's copy carries only in-frame clones and drops some. Here the sample spans about 770,000 clones, approximately 72% being singletons. Donors were healthy HIV-negative adults without recent acute infections or vaccinations. The sample consisted of memory CD4+ T cells sorted from blood. Subset specified: CD45RA-negative fraction. This chain connects TRBV27 to TRBJ2-3; 7 positions match TRBD2. This TCR derives from a young woman in good health. CDR3 loop: CASSLRAGWADTQYF. The DNA of the CDR3 is TGTGCCAGCAGCCTAAGAGCGGGATGGGCAGATACGCAGTATTTT.